These T cell receptor beta chains were read from a single sample in a study of graft-versus-host responses after intestinal transplantation. Method: immunoSEQ multiplex PCR; TCRdb's copy keeps in-frame clones and lacks some. The data show roughly 70,000 clones, 80% to 95% seen once. The sequenced sample was bone marrow, obtained nearly 750 days after intestinal transplantation. These receptors were obtained from a human patient who received an intestinal transplant, so some T cells may come from the graft donor. Both conserved end residues are part of each CDR3. The order of the fields is CDR3 length, V gene, J gene, D gene, clone size, CDR3 protein, CDR3 DNA. D genes are given only for firm matches. Expanded clones are given a class, and other clones once, few, many or no size at all.

len: 14
v_gene: TRBV5-1
j_gene: TRBJ2-7
d_gene: -
abundance: -
CDR3aa: CASSPGQYSYEQYF
CDR3nt: TGCGCCAGCAGCCCCGGACAGTACTCCTACGAGCAGTACTTC

len: 17
v_gene: TRBV18
j_gene: TRBJ2-1
d_gene: -
abundance: -
CDR3aa: CASSLAWEPRDKNEQFF
CDR3nt: TGTGCCAGCTCACTGGCTTGGGAACCCAGAGATAAGAATGAGCAGTTCTTC

len: 16
v_gene: TRBV9
j_gene: TRBJ2-3
d_gene: -
abundance: -
CDR3aa: CASSALAGGGTDTQYF
CDR3nt: TGTGCCAGCAGCGCGCTAGCAGGGGGGGGTACAGATACGCAGTATTTT

len: 23
v_gene: TRBV21-1
j_gene: TRBJ2-7
d_gene: -
abundance: -
CDR3aa: CASSKGSRGDGDRDGVAYREQYF
CDR3nt: TGTGCCAGCAGCAAAGGTTCTAGGGGCGATGGGGACAGGGATGGAGTCGCCTACCGCGAGCAGTACTTC

len: 13
v_gene: TRBV28
j_gene: TRBJ2-7
d_gene: -
abundance: -
CDR3aa: CASRPGGPYEQYF
CDR3nt: TGTGCCAGCCGGCCTGGGGGACCCTACGAGCAGTACTTC

len: 14
v_gene: TRBV5-1
j_gene: TRBJ2-7
d_gene: -
abundance: -
CDR3aa: CASSLGEDGGEQYF
CDR3nt: TGCGCCAGCAGCTTGGGAGAAGACGGTGGCGAGCAGTACTTC

len: 17
v_gene: TRBV7-9
j_gene: TRBJ2-7
d_gene: -
abundance: -
CDR3aa: CASSLSPDWERAYEQYF
CDR3nt: TGTGCCAGCAGCTTAAGTCCCGATTGGGAAAGGGCCTACGAGCAGTACTTC

len: 15
v_gene: TRBV19
j_gene: TRBJ1-4
d_gene: -
abundance: -
CDR3aa: CASSMAGRLWLELFF
CDR3nt: TGTGCCAGTAGTATGGCGGGTCGACTGTGGTTGGAACTGTTTTTT

len: 11
v_gene: TRBV18
j_gene: TRBJ1-2
d_gene: -
abundance: -
CDR3aa: CASSYKEGYTF
CDR3nt: TGTGCCAGCTCATATAAGGAGGGCTACACCTTC

len: 14
v_gene: TRBV9
j_gene: TRBJ2-3
d_gene: TRBD2
abundance: -
CDR3aa: CASSQRGLWDTQYF
CDR3nt: TGTGCCAGCAGCCAGCGGGGCCTCTGGGATACGCAGTATTTT

len: 15
v_gene: TRBV5-4
j_gene: TRBJ2-1
d_gene: -
abundance: once
CDR3aa: CASSYLESSYNEQFF
CDR3nt: TGTGCCAGCAGCTATCTCGAGAGCTCCTACAATGAGCAGTTCTTC

len: 15
v_gene: TRBV9
j_gene: TRBJ1-5
d_gene: -
abundance: -
CDR3aa: CASSPRGGINQPQHF
CDR3nt: TGTGCCAGCAGCCCACGGGGGGGGATTAATCAGCCCCAGCATTTT

len: 15
v_gene: TRBV18
j_gene: TRBJ1-3
d_gene: TRBD1
abundance: -
CDR3aa: CASSPRDRAGNTIYF
CDR3nt: TGTGCCAGCTCACCACGGGACAGGGCTGGAAACACCATATATTTT

len: 16
v_gene: TRBV10-1
j_gene: TRBJ2-3
d_gene: TRBD2
abundance: -
CDR3aa: CASSESSGSNPDTQYF
CDR3nt: TGCGCCAGCAGTGAGTCGAGCGGGAGCAATCCAGATACGCAGTATTTT

len: 16
v_gene: TRBV21-1
j_gene: TRBJ2-5
d_gene: -
abundance: -
CDR3aa: CASSKPGDPRAETQYF
CDR3nt: TGTGCCAGCAGCAAACCGGGGGACCCGAGGGCAGAGACCCAGTACTTC

len: 12
v_gene: TRBV6-5
j_gene: TRBJ2-5
d_gene: -
abundance: -
CDR3aa: CASSYVGETQYF
CDR3nt: TGTGCCAGCAGTTATGTTGGGGAGACCCAGTACTTC

len: 17
v_gene: TRBV30
j_gene: TRBJ2-7
d_gene: TRBD2
abundance: -
CDR3aa: CAWSRHDSSGSFSEQYF
CDR3nt: TGTGCCTGGAGTCGCCATGATTCTAGCGGGAGTTTTAGCGAGCAGTACTTC

len: 19
v_gene: TRBV14
j_gene: TRBJ2-6
d_gene: TRBD1
abundance: -
CDR3aa: CASSHLGQGVPSGANVLTF
CDR3nt: TGTGCCAGCAGCCATCTAGGACAGGGGGTCCCCTCTGGGGCCAACGTCCTGACTTTC

len: 15
v_gene: TRBV27
j_gene: TRBJ1-6
d_gene: -
abundance: few
CDR3aa: CASSLDTNLNSPLHF
CDR3nt: TGTGCCAGCAGTCTGGACACTAATTTAAATTCACCCCTCCACTTT

len: 18
v_gene: TRBV28
j_gene: TRBJ1-5
d_gene: -
abundance: once
CDR3aa: CASSLFGGKGPINQPQHF
CDR3nt: TGTGCCAGCAGTTTATTCGGGGGAAAGGGACCCATTAATCAGCCCCAGCATTTT

len: 14
v_gene: TRBV30
j_gene: TRBJ1-2
d_gene: -
abundance: -
CDR3aa: CAWSVPGGASGYTF
CDR3nt: TGTGCCTGGAGTGTACCGGGGGGCGCGAGCGGCTACACCTTC

len: 13
v_gene: TRBV6-1
j_gene: TRBJ2-6
d_gene: -
abundance: -
CDR3aa: CASLRPGANVLTF
CDR3nt: TGTGCCAGCCTTCGGCCAGGGGCCAACGTCCTGACTTTC

len: 14
v_gene: TRBV5-6
j_gene: TRBJ1-5
d_gene: -
abundance: once
CDR3aa: CASSYAGTGLPQHF
CDR3nt: TGTGCCAGCAGCTACGCCGGGACCGGTTTACCCCAGCATTTT

len: 12
v_gene: TRBV18
j_gene: TRBJ2-5
d_gene: -
abundance: -
CDR3aa: CASSPRGETQYF
CDR3nt: TGTGCCAGCTCACCAAGGGGGGAGACCCAGTACTTC

len: 15
v_gene: TRBV14
j_gene: TRBJ1-1
d_gene: -
abundance: -
CDR3aa: CASSQGSSGGTEAFF
CDR3nt: TGTGCCAGCAGCCAAGGGAGTTCCGGAGGCACTGAAGCTTTCTTT

len: 11
v_gene: TRBV11-2
j_gene: TRBJ1-2
d_gene: -
abundance: -
CDR3aa: CASSPGSGYTF
CDR3nt: TGTGCCAGCAGCCCCGGTAGTGGCTACACCTTC

len: 10
v_gene: TRBV23-1
j_gene: TRBJ2-1
d_gene: -
abundance: -
CDR3aa: CASTPFEQFF
CDR3nt: TGCGCCAGCACCCCTTTTGAGCAGTTCTTC

len: 11
v_gene: TRBV4-2
j_gene: TRBJ2-7
d_gene: -
abundance: few
CDR3aa: CASSQAYEQYF
CDR3nt: TGTGCCAGCAGCCAAGCGTACGAGCAGTACTTC

len: 15
v_gene: TRBV5-5
j_gene: TRBJ2-1
d_gene: -
abundance: -
CDR3aa: CASSRLHASYNEQFF
CDR3nt: TGTGCCAGCAGCCGCCTGCATGCCTCCTACAATGAGCAGTTCTTC

len: 15
v_gene: TRBV7-7
j_gene: TRBJ2-7
d_gene: TRBD2
abundance: -
CDR3aa: CASSITSGSSHEQYF
CDR3nt: TGTGCCAGCAGCATCACTAGCGGGAGTTCCCACGAGCAGTACTTC

len: 14
v_gene: TRBV28
j_gene: TRBJ1-1
d_gene: TRBD1
abundance: -
CDR3aa: CASSPGQGVREAFF
CDR3nt: TGTGCCAGCAGTCCGGGACAGGGAGTTCGTGAAGCTTTCTTT

len: 17
v_gene: TRBV14
j_gene: TRBJ2-2
d_gene: -
abundance: -
CDR3aa: CASSQEIGTLYTGELFF
CDR3nt: TGTGCCAGCAGCCAAGAGATCGGGACTCTATACACCGGGGAGCTGTTTTTT

len: 15
v_gene: TRBV13
j_gene: TRBJ2-5
d_gene: TRBD2
abundance: -
CDR3aa: CASSWGLAGTKTQYF
CDR3nt: TGTGCCAGCAGCTGGGGACTAGCGGGAACGAAGACCCAGTACTTC

len: 16
v_gene: TRBV13
j_gene: TRBJ2-1
d_gene: TRBD2
abundance: -
CDR3aa: CASTSTLAGYNDEQFF
CDR3nt: TGTGCCAGCACCTCCACCCTAGCGGGCTACAATGATGAGCAGTTCTTC

len: 12
v_gene: TRBV2
j_gene: TRBJ2-3
d_gene: -
abundance: -
CDR3aa: CASSDGWGTQYF
CDR3nt: TGTGCCAGCAGCGATGGATGGGGTACGCAGTATTTT

len: 14
v_gene: TRBV7-9
j_gene: TRBJ2-5
d_gene: -
abundance: -
CDR3aa: CASSFDGEQETQYF
CDR3nt: TGTGCCAGCAGCTTTGACGGGGAACAAGAGACCCAGTACTTC